The next 27 T cell receptor beta chains were all read from a single sample in a study of control samples from healthy donors and cancer patients (dated by TCRdb to 2018 to 2020). Libraries were made using the immunoSEQ multiplex PCR assay. TCRdb's version of the immuneACCESS table is confined to in-frame rearrangements and falls short of the full clone set. An unresolved V gene accounts for under half of the shortfall where checked; the remainder is of unknown origin. Counted in this sample were about 160,000 clones; over 85% of them appeared once. Of the sample, about 9.3% is held by the ten largest clones. Material for sequencing was blood. Source of these receptors: a middle-aged woman in good health.

This rearrangement joins TRBV2 to TRBJ1-5; TRBD1 might be the D (5 bases). Trimming shortened V by 3 bases and J by 3 bases, and 9 bases separated the two germline ends. CDR1 SNHLY and CDR2 FYNNEI come from the germline V gene. The CDR3 spans 14 residues. The CDR3 sequence is CASSEGRNNQPQHF. DNA for the CDR3: TGTGCCAGCAGTGAGGGACGGAACAATCAGCCCCAGCATTTT.

The chain is built from TRBV30 and TRBJ1-1; D unresolved. The CDR3 runs 14 residues. The germline CDR1 and CDR2 sequences are GTSNPN and SVGIG (reference sequence). Deletions cut 8 bases from V and 0 bases from J, with 16 bases between. The CDR3 nucleotides are TGTGCCCAACAACATCAGCTTATGAACACTGAAGCTTTCTTT. It is translated as CAQQHQLMNTEAFF. Together with reference TRBV30 and TRBJ1-1, the CDR3 gives the full variable domain: SQTIHQWPATLVQPVGSPLSLECTVEGTSNPNLYWYRQAAGRGLQLLFYSVGIGQISSEVPQNLSASRPQDRQFILSSKKLLLSDSGFYLCAQQHQLMNTEAFFGQGTRLTVV.

The rearrangement joins TRBV9 to TRBJ2-3; D is ambiguous. The CDR3 has 11 amino acids. Per germline, CDR1 SGDLS and CDR2 YYNGEE. Trimming pared 3 bases from V and 5 bases from J, leaving 4 bases between. CDR3 coding DNA: TGTGCCAGCAGCGCAGAAGATACGCAGTATTTT. This translates into CASSAEDTQYF. Full variable domain (remainder filled in from reference TRBV9 and TRBJ2-3): DSGVTQTPKHLITATGQRVTLRCSPRSGDLSVYWYQQSLDQGLQFLIQYYNGEERAKGNILERFSAQQFPDLHSELNLSSLELGDSALYFCASSAEDTQYFGPGTRLTVL.

The genes are TRBV19 and TRBJ1-2, with no clear D. CDR1 is LNHDA, CDR2 SQIVND, per germline (reference sequence). V gave up 5 bases and J gave up 0 bases, with 13 bases separating them. The CDR3 is made up of 15 amino acids. The CDR3: CASSGLAGANYGYTF. The CDR3 nucleotides are TGTGCCAGTAGTGGGCTGGCAGGAGCTAACTATGGCTACACCTTC.

J is TRBJ1-2 and V is TRBV29-1, with a tentative D call TRBD1 (6 bases). There are 15 residues in the CDR3. Germline CDR1 is SQVTM and CDR2 is ANQGSEA. The V end was cut by 5 bases, the J end by 7 bases, with 23 bases between. The CDR3 DNA sequence: TGCAGCGTTCATGACCGAGGGAGGGGGTTTGGTGGCTACACCTTC. Protein: CSVHDRGRGFGGYTF.

CDR3 DNA: TGTGCCAGCAGCATACGACAGGGTTCCTCCACTGAAGCTTTCTTT. This encodes CASSIRQGSSTEAFF. V is TRBV7-9 and J is TRBJ1-1, with TRBD1 matching 7 bases. J was trimmed by 4 bases and V by 5 bases; bases with no gene match: 10. From germline, CDR1 is SEHNR and CDR2 FQNEAQ (reference sequence). The CDR3 loop spans 15 amino acids.

This chain uses TRBV29-1 with TRBJ2-7, with TRBD2 as a possible D gene (5 bases). Trimming cost V 3 bases and J 2 bases, with 5 bases left between them. The CDR3 spans 11 residues. Germline V gene sequence: CDR1 SQVTM, CDR2 ANQGSEA. CDR3 coding DNA: TGCAGCGTTGAGGGAGCCTACGAGCAGTACTTC. Translated: CSVEGAYEQYF.

J is TRBJ1-1 and V is TRBV19, with D perhaps matching TRBD1 (5 bases). The CDR3 spans 13 residues. Trimming left V 3 bases short and J 3 bases short, with 8 bases between. Germline values: CDR1 LNHDA, CDR2 SQIVND (reference sequence). The CDR3 reads CASSMSGDTEAFF. The CDR3 DNA follows: TGTGCCAGTAGTATGTCGGGGGACACTGAAGCTTTCTTT.

The gene calls are TRBV5-1 and TRBJ1-1; TRBD1 matches 8 bases. V was pared by 0 bases and J by 5 bases, with 3 bases of the junction left unmatched. The CDR3 totals 14 residues. Germline CDR1 reads SGHRS; CDR2 reads YFSETQ. The CDR3 DNA follows: TGCGCCAGCAGCTTGGGGACAGGGTTGACTGAAGCTTTCTTT. This sequence encodes CASSLGTGLTEAFF. Full variable domain (outside the CDR3, taken from reference TRBV5-1 and TRBJ1-1): KAGVTQTPRYLIKTRGQQVTLSCSPISGHRSVSWYQQTPGQGLQFLFEYFSETQRNKGNFPGRFSGRQFSNSRSEMNVSTLELGDSALYLCASSLGTGLTEAFFGQGTRLTVV.

The gene calls are TRBV5-1 and TRBJ1-1; D remains ambiguous. V lost 0 bases and J 1 base, leaving 7 bases between the germline ends. CDR1 SGHRS and CDR2 YFSETQ come from the germline V gene. The CDR3 has 14 amino acids. CDR3 nucleotide sequence: TGCGCCAGCAGCTTGGCCCCAGAGAACACTGAAGCTTTCTTT. Encoded protein: CASSLAPENTEAFF. Using reference TRBV5-1 and TRBJ1-1 for the parts outside the CDR3, the full variable domain is KAGVTQTPRYLIKTRGQQVTLSCSPISGHRSVSWYQQTPGQGLQFLFEYFSETQRNKGNFPGRFSGRQFSNSRSEMNVSTLELGDSALYLCASSLAPENTEAFFGQGTRLTVV.

The chain combines TRBV6-2 or TRBV6-3 with TRBJ2-2; D is unresolved. The V end was cut by 2 bases, the J end by 0 bases, with 7 bases between. Germline V gene sequence: CDR1 MNHEY, CDR2 SVGEGT. CDR3 length equals 15 residues. The CDR3 coding sequence is TGTGCCAGCAGTTACGGTCCTTCGAACACCGGGGAGCTGTTTTTT. Translation gives CASSYGPSNTGELFF.

The chain uses TRBV27 and TRBJ2-1; 11 positions match TRBD2. The CDR3 is made up of 16 amino acids. Trimming removed 6 bases from V and 2 bases from J; junction bases left unmatched: 6. CDR1 is MNHEY and CDR2 is SMNVEV in the germline V gene (reference sequence). CDR3 region: CASRYISGGAYNEQFF. DNA of the CDR3: TGTGCCAGCAGATATATTAGCGGGGGGGCCTACAATGAGCAGTTCTTC.

The chain recombines TRBV4-1 with TRBJ2-4; a weak D match, TRBD1 (5 bases). In germline, CDR1 is MGHRA, CDR2 YSYEKL. There are 16 residues in the CDR3. Trimming shortened V by 4 bases and J by 6 bases, and 19 bases separated the two germline ends. The CDR3 spells CASSPRQQETPNIQYF. The CDR3 DNA sequence: TGCGCCAGCAGCCCGCGACAACAGGAAACCCCAAACATTCAGTACTTC.

The chain joins TRBV6-5 to TRBJ1-4, with a tentative D call TRBD1 (6 bases). Per germline, CDR1 MNHEY and CDR2 SVGAGI. This CDR3 region has 13 residues. V lost 5 bases to trimming and J lost 7 bases, with 11 bases between them. The CDR3 is CASSQEGGEKLFF. The CDR3 nucleotides read TGTGCCAGCAGTCAGGAAGGGGGTGAAAAACTGTTTTTT.

This chain joins TRBV11-2 and TRBJ2-2; the D call may be TRBD1 or TRBD2 (5 bases each). Per germline, CDR1 SGHAT and CDR2 FQNNGV. The CDR3 covers 15 residues. V was pared by 5 bases and J by 7 bases, with 17 bases between. DNA of the CDR3: TGTGCCAGCAGCCAGGGAGCAAGTCCCGGCGGGGAGCTGTTTTTT. Protein product: CASSQGASPGGELFF. The variable domain in full, completed from reference TRBV11-2 and TRBJ2-2, reads EAGVAQSPRYKIIEKRQSVAFWCNPISGHATLYWYQQILGQGPKLLIQFQNNGVVDDSQLPKDRFSAERLKGVDSTLKIQPAKLEDSAVYLCASSQGASPGGELFFGEGSRLTVL.

The DNA of the CDR3 is TGTGCCAGCAGCCAAGAAACTACAGGGAGCTCCTACAATGAGCAGTTCTTC. Translating it yields CASSQETTGSSYNEQFF. The chain uses TRBV3-1 (or the pseudogene TRBV3-2) and TRBJ2-1, with a tentative D call TRBD1 (6 bases). V was trimmed by 0 bases and J by 0 bases, leaving 12 bases between them. Per the germline V gene, CDR1 is LGHDT and CDR2 is YNNKEL (reference sequence). The CDR3 is 17 amino acids.

The chain combines TRBV7-2 with TRBJ1-1, with D maybe TRBD1 (5 bases). CDR1 is SGHTA, CDR2 FQGNSA, per germline. V lost 1 base and J lost 4, with 16 bases in between. The CDR3 runs 16 residues. The CDR3 reads CASSLEGGWGGTEAFF. CDR3 coding DNA: TGTGCCAGCAGCTTAGAAGGAGGGTGGGGGGGCACTGAAGCTTTCTTT.

The genes are TRBV9 and TRBJ1-1; D perhaps matches TRBD1 (5 bases). The CDR3 covers 12 residues. The V end was cut by 3 bases, the J end by 10 bases, with 13 bases between. Germline CDR1 is SGDLS and CDR2 is YYNGEE. CDR3 DNA sequence: TGTGCCAGCAGCGGAGCGGAGGGGCGAGCTTTCTTT. It yields the protein CASSGAEGRAFF. The full variable domain, in which reference TRBV9 and TRBJ1-1 provide the parts outside the CDR3, is DSGVTQTPKHLITATGQRVTLRCSPRSGDLSVYWYQQSLDQGLQFLIQYYNGEERAKGNILERFSAQQFPDLHSELNLSSLELGDSALYFCASSGAEGRAFFGQGTRLTVV.

This clone was seen just once. The chain has TRBV19 and TRBJ1-2, with D possibly being TRBD1 (6 bases). V was pared by 5 bases and J by 4 bases, with 11 bases between. Germline CDR1 is LNHDA and CDR2 is SQIVND (reference sequence). The CDR3 totals 13 residues. The CDR3 region is CASSAGGGYGYTF. The CDR3 coding sequence is TGTGCCAGTAGTGCGGGGGGCGGCTATGGCTACACCTTC.

The chain has TRBV10-2 and TRBJ1-5, with D possibly being TRBD1 (6 bases). Germline values: CDR1 WSHSY, CDR2 SAAADI. The CDR3 has 13 amino acids. V lost 7 bases, J lost 9 bases, and 16 bases lay in between. For the CDR3, the DNA is TGCGCCAGCAATATCGAAACAGGGTTGCCCCAGCATTTT. Its protein product is CASNIETGLPQHF.

The rearrangement uses TRBV4-3 and TRBJ1-1; 9 bases are shared with TRBD1. CDR1 is LGHNA and CDR2 is YSLEER in the germline V gene. This CDR3 region has 16 residues. V shed 0 bases, J shed 11 bases, and the junction held 13 bases outside the gene matches. The CDR3 DNA reads TGCGCCAGCAGCCAAGAATCTAGAACAGGGGGCTCTCGGGCTTTCTTT. As protein: CASSQESRTGGSRAFF.

The chain combines TRBV6-5 with TRBJ1-1; D remains ambiguous. The ends were cut back, 5 bases at V and 11 bases at J, with 9 bases in the middle. This CDR3 is built from 10 residues. Germline loops: CDR1 MNHEY, CDR2 SVGAGI. CDR3 in amino acids: CASSMVVAFF. The CDR3 nucleotides are TGTGCCAGCAGTATGGTTGTGGCTTTCTTT.

In its sample, this clone was seen once. The CDR3 sequence: CASSQKAILWPHGYTF. Here the CDR3 DNA reads TGCGCCAGCAGTCAGAAGGCGATCCTCTGGCCCCATGGCTACACCTTC. V usage is TRBV23-1 and J usage is TRBJ1-2; D is ambiguous. TRBV23-1 belongs to the ORF category, with a function that is uncertain. The CDR3 consists of 16 residues. The V and J ends lost 3 bases and 6 bases respectively, with 20 bases between them.

This rearrangement joins TRBV19 to TRBJ2-5; 11 bases map to TRBD2. Germline loops: CDR1 LNHDA, CDR2 SQIVND (reference sequence). This CDR3 is built from 17 residues. The J segment lost 4 bases and the V segment lost 3 bases, leaving 10 bases of the junction unmatched. In DNA, the CDR3 is TGTGCCAGTAGTATGATTAGCGGGAGGGCCTCTGGAGAGACCCAGTACTTC. Amino acid sequence: CASSMISGRASGETQYF.

The chain has TRBV27 and TRBJ1-6; D is unclear. The CDR3 is made up of 12 amino acids. The ends were cut back, 3 bases at V and 9 bases at J, with 6 bases in the middle. Germline values: CDR1 MNHEY, CDR2 SMNVEV (reference sequence). The CDR3 spells CASSFRSSPLHF. The CDR3 DNA is TGTGCCAGCAGTTTTAGGTCTTCACCCCTCCACTTT.

The chain has TRBV7-8 and TRBJ2-1; TRBD2 agrees at 13 bases. V shed 2 bases and J 9 bases; nucleotides not matched to a gene: 10. Per the germline V gene, CDR1 is SGHVS and CDR2 is FQNEAQ. The CDR3 has 17 residues. CDR3: CASSLPPRTSGRGEQFF. As DNA, the CDR3 is TGTGCCAGCAGCTTACCCCCCCGGACTAGCGGGAGAGGTGAGCAGTTCTTC.

The J gene is TRBJ2-7, the V gene TRBV9; 7 nucleotides align to TRBD2. Germline V gives CDR1 SGDLS, CDR2 YYNGEE. The CDR3 extends over 14 amino acids. Trimming took 3 bases from V and 2 from J; bases not matched to a gene: 5. CDR3 in amino acids: CASSGGGPTYEQYF. CDR3 DNA: TGTGCCAGCAGCGGGGGGGGACCAACCTACGAGCAGTACTTC.